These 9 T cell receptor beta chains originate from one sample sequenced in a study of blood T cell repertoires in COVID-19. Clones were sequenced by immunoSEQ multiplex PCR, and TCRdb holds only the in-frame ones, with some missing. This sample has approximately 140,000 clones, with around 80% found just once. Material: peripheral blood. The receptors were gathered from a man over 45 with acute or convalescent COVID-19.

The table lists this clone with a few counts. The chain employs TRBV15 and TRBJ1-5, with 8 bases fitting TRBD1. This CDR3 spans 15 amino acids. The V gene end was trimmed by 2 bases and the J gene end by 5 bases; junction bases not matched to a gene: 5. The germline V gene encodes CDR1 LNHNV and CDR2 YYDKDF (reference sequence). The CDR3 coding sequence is TGTGCCACCAGCAGATCGGCGACAGGGGATCAGCCCCAGCATTTT. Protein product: CATSRSATGDQPQHF.

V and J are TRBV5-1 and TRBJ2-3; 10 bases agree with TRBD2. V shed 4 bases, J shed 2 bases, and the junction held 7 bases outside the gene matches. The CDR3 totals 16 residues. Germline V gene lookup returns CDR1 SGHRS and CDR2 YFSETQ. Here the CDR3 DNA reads TGCGCCAGCAGCCCCTCGAGCGGGGGGGTCACAGATACGCAGTATTTT. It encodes CASSPSSGGVTDTQYF.

CDR3 nucleotide sequence: TGTGCCAGCAGCCACCATCCGACTAGCGGGGTTCGGAGACAAGAGACCCAGTACTTC. Protein product: CASSHHPTSGVRRQETQYF. The V gene is TRBV14, the J gene TRBJ2-5; 11 positions agree with TRBD2. V shed 3 bases, J shed 2 bases, and the junction held 14 bases outside the gene matches. Per germline, CDR1 SGHDN and CDR2 FVKESK. The CDR3 is 19 amino acids. Supplemented by reference TRBV14 and TRBJ2-5, the full variable domain reads EAGVTQFPSHSVIEKGQTVTLRCDPISGHDNLYWYRRVMGKEIKFLLHFVKESKQDESGMPNNRFLAERTGGTYSTLKVQPAELEDSGVYFCASSHHPTSGVRRQETQYFGPGTRLLVL.

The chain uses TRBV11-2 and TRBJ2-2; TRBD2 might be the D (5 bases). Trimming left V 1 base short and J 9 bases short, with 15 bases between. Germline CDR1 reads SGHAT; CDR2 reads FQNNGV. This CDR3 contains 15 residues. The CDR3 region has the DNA TGTGCCAGCAGCTTAGCTACCGGGGTAGGACGGGAGCTGTTTTTT. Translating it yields CASSLATGVGRELFF. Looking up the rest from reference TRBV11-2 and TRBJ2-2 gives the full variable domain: EAGVAQSPRYKIIEKRQSVAFWCNPISGHATLYWYQQILGQGPKLLIQFQNNGVVDDSQLPKDRFSAERLKGVDSTLKIQPAKLEDSAVYLCASSLATGVGRELFFGEGSRLTVL.

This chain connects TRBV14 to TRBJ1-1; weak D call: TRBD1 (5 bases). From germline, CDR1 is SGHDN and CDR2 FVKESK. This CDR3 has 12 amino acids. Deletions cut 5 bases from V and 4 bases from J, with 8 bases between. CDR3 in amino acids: CASSTRGTEAFF. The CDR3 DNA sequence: TGTGCCAGCAGCACAAGGGGCACTGAAGCTTTCTTT.

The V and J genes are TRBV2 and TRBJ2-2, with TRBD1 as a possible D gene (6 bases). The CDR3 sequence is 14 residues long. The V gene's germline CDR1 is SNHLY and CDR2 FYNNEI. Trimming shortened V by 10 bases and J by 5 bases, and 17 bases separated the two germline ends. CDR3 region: CAIPRGGATGELFF. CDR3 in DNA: TGTGCCATCCCTCGAGGGGGAGCGACCGGGGAGCTGTTTTTT.

The CDR3 nucleotides are TGTGCCAGCAGCCAATCCGGGACAGACCTTAACACTGAAGCTTTCTTT. This translates into CASSQSGTDLNTEAFF. The chain employs TRBV4-2 and TRBJ1-1, with 7 nucleotides matching TRBD1. There are 16 residues in the CDR3. V lost 2 bases to trimming and J lost 2 bases; unmatched junction nucleotides: 8. From germline, CDR1 is LGHNA and CDR2 YNFKEQ.

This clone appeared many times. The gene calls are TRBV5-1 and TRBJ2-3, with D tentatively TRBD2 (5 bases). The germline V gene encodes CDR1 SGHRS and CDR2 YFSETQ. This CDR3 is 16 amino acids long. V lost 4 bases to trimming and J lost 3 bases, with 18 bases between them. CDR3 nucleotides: TGCGCCAGCAGCACCAATTCTCCGGGGTTTACAGATACGCAGTATTTT. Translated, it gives CASSTNSPGFTDTQYF.

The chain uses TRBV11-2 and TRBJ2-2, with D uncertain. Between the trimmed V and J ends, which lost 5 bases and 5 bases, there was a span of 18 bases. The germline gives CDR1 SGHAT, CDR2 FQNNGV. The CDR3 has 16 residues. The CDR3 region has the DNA TGTGCCAGCAGCCCCGAACGGAATGTGAGGACCGGGGAGCTGTTTTTT. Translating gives CASSPERNVRTGELFF.